This T cell receptor beta chain was sequenced during a study of cytomegalovirus exposure and HLA in healthy donors. Looking at the study overall: Counted in an early data release were about 85 million unique TCRs from HLA-typed donors.

About this clone: What it binds is not known.

Regarding the study as a whole: Overall, approximately 150 TCR beta chains were annotated as cytomegalovirus-associated. Rarity held for most TCR sequences, but there were some public TCRs that occurred in many donors. Rates of TCR association differed by HLA locus in a later analysis, with DRB1 highest and HLA-C lowest.

Primers included in the PCR were 60 Vbeta and 13 Jbeta primers. Produced via immunoSEQ multiplex PCR; TCRdb's table is partial and in-frame only. Of 150,000 to 200,000 clones in the sample, roughly 73% were seen once. This CDR3 comprises 15 residues. V was cut by 1 base and J by 7 bases, with 14 bases left in between. From germline, CDR1 is SGHTA and CDR2 FQGNSA. The chain employs TRBV7-2 and TRBJ1-5, with D possibly matching TRBD1 (5 bases). Input material: PBMCs. The TCR originated in a female donor in good health and CMV-seronegative. The CDR3: CASSLGPGNQQPQHF. The CDR3 nucleotides are TGTGCCAGCAGCTTAGGGCCAGGGAATCAGCAGCCCCAGCATTTT. Based on the CDR3 plus reference TRBV7-2 and TRBJ1-5, the full variable domain is GAGVSQSPSNKVTEKGKDVELRCDPISGHTALYWYRQSLGQGLEFLIYFQGNSAPDKSGLPSDRFSAERTGGSVSTLTIQRTQQEDSAVYLCASSLGPGNQQPQHFGDGTRLSIL.